The T cell receptor beta chain under discussion was sequenced for a study of cytomegalovirus exposure and HLA in healthy donors. Findings and caveats of the study: As immune exposure information, only CMV serostatus was available.

The PCR ran on 60 Vbeta and 13 Jbeta primers. Sequenced by immunoSEQ multiplex PCR; TCRdb stores in-frame clones only, minus some. The sample holds approximately 190,000 clones; roughly 77% are singletons and the top ten take about 3%. From germline, CDR1 is ENHRY and CDR2 SYGVKD. This CDR3 has 13 amino acids. Trimming stripped 5 bases from V and 3 bases from J, with 8 bases between. A word on this clone: Its matching antigen is unknown.

The receptor was isolated from a man aged 35 to 55 in good health and CMV-seropositive. The chain combines TRBV10-3 with TRBJ1-5; a possible D gene is TRBD1 (5 bases). Sequencing was carried out using PBMCs. The CDR3 sequence: CAISQGNNQPQHF. CDR3 DNA: TGTGCCATCAGTCAGGGAAACAATCAGCCCCAGCATTTT.